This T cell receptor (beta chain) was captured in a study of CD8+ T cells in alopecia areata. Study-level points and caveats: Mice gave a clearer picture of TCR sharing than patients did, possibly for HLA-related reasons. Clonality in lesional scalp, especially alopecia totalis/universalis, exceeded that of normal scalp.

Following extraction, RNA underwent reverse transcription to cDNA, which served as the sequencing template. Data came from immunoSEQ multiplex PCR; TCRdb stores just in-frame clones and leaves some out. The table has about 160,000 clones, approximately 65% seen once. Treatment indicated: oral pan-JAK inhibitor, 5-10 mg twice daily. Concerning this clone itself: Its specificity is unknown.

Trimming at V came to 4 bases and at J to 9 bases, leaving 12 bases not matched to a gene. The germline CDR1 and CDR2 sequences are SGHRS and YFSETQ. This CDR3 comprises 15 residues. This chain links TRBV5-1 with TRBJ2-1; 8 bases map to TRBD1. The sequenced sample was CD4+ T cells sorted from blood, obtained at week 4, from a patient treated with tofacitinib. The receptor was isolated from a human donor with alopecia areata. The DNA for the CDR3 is TGCGCCAGCAGCCCCCGGACAGGGCCAGGGGGTGAGCAGTTCTTC. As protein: CASSPRTGPGGEQFF.